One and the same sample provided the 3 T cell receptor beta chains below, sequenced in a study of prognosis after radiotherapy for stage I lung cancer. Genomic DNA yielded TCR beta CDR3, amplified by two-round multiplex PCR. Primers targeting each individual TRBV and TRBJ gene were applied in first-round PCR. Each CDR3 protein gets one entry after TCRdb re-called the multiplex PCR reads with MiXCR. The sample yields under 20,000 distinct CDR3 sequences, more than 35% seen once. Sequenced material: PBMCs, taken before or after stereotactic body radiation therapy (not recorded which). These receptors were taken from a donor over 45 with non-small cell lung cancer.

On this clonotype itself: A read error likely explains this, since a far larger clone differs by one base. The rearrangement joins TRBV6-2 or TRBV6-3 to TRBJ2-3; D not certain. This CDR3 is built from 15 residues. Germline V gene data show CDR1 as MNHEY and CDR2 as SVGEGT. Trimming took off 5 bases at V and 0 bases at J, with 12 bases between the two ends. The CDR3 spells CASSESWSSTDTQYF. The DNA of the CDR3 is TGTGCCAGCAGTGAAAGCTGGTCTAGCACAGATACGCAGTATTTT.

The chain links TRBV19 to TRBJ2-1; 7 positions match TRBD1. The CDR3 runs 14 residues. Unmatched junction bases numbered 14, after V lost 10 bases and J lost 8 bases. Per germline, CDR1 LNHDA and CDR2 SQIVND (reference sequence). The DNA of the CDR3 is TGTGCCATTAACCGGGACAGTGGGAGCGATGAGCAGTTCTTC. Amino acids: CAINRDSGSDEQFF. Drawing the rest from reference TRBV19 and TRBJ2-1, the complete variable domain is DGGITQSPKYLFRKEGQNVTLSCEQNLNHDAMYWYRQDPGQGLRLIYYSQIVNDFQKGDIAEGYSVSREKKESFPLTVTSAQKNPTAFYLCAINRDSGSDEQFFGPGTRLTVL.

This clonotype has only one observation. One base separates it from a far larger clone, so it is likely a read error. The CDR3 region is CASSHFDSTYGYTF. The CDR3 nucleotides read TGTGCCAGCAGCCACTTTGACAGCACCTATGGCTACACCTTC. The J gene is TRBJ1-2, the V gene TRBV6-8, with D tentatively TRBD1 (5 bases). V gave up 6 bases and J gave up 4 bases, with 15 bases separating them. Germline CDR1 is MNHGY and CDR2 is SAAAGT. The CDR3 extends over 14 amino acids.